This T cell receptor beta chain was captured by sequencing in a study of blood T cell repertoires in COVID-19 (TCRdb year 2020). For the study in its entirety: The collaborator samples originated in the United States, Italy and Spain and spanned the acute and convalescent phases of COVID-19. The repertoires were released in a freely available public database meant as a resource for research on the immune response to SARS-CoV-2. Subjects who had been exposed to COVID-19, were actively infected with it, or had recovered from it provided the deeply sampled blood TCRbeta repertoires that made up the dataset. The prospective study material was composed of cDNA or gDNA derived from T cells, B-cell-depleted T cells, or PBMCs. Sample metadata almost always included a de-identified subject ID, COVID-19 status, age in years and sex. Where available, HLA class I and class II types were taken from metadata supplied by the sample provider and were not determined by assay-based typing. Samples came from the ongoing ImmuneRACE study (first 160 participants) plus 1,254 subjects from 6 global collaborators.

The investigation overall reported the following: The quantity of clinical and demographic metadata differed by source and by participant and was supplied without curation.

The collaborating institutions used their own protocols to collect whole blood in K2EDTA tubes. Collaborator samples were shipped for TCRbeta analysis as frozen whole blood, isolated PBMCs, or DNA extracted from either sample type. Turning to this clone: The antigen it binds to is not known. Base qualities are not recorded, but no much larger clone differs from it by a single base.

TCRbeta CDR3 regions were amplified from genomic DNA using the immunoSEQ Assay, a bias-controlled multiplex PCR. Regarding the original processing steps: The number of nucleated cells in each sample was estimated by amplification of reference gene primers within the assay. To quantify the absolute abundance of each unique TCRbeta CDR3 rearrangement, sequence reads were collapsed and filtered. For each sample, productive Simpson clonality was calculated as the square root of Simpson's diversity index over productive rearrangements. TCRdb holds this immuneACCESS table with in-frame rearrangements only. Some clones are missing; in checked studies, unresolved V genes explain under half, and the rest has no known cause. The DNA was the basis for D and trimming; V, J and clone size are from that table. Counted in this sample were more than 25,000 clones; about 91% of them appeared once. About a sixth of the sample is held by the ten biggest clonotypes.

The sequence derives from a man between 70 and 80 years old with acute or convalescent COVID-19. The sequenced material came from peripheral blood.

The CDR3 reads as follows: CASSLGGQGSEKLFF. The nucleotide sequence reads TGTGCCAGCAGTTTAGGTGGGCAGGGGTCCGAAAAACTGTTTTTT. The rearranged chain carries TRBV28 and TRBJ1-4; the D gene is perhaps TRBD1, on 6 matching bases. Reading the germline V gene gives CDR1 MDHEN and CDR2 SYDVKM. From its cysteine to its phenylalanine, the CDR3 spans 15 amino acids. Just CDR3 DNA is preserved here, 45 bases in frame from base 1. The junction shows trimming of 2 bases on V and 8 bases on J, plus 15 bases between the germline ends. Reference TRBV28 and TRBJ1-4 proteins supply the regions before and after the CDR3; the full variable domain is: DVKVTQSSRYLVKRTGEKVFLECVQDMDHENMFWYRQDPGLGLRLIYFSYDVKMKEKGDIPEGYSVSREKKERFSLILESASTNQTSMYLCASSLGGQGSEKLFFGSGTQLSVL.